This T cell receptor (beta chain) was identified during a study of post-analysis software for immune sequencing data. The TCR beta cDNA libraries carried unique molecular identifiers. In TCRdb, the PCR reads were re-called with MiXCR into one record per CDR3 protein. The sample lists more than 350,000 distinct CDR3 sequences; less than 40% were seen once. Points from the study as a whole: Roughly 5 TRBV segments were significantly more frequent in patients than in controls. TRBV5-6, TRBV5-1 and TRBV20-1 were among these segments. Normalized Chao1 diversity in multiple sclerosis patients fell significantly below that of controls.

V shed 2 bases, J shed 8 bases, and the junction held 10 bases outside the gene matches. The CDR3 runs 15 residues. Germline V CDR1 and CDR2: SGHKS, YYEKEE (reference sequence). Note on this clonotype: Antigen: not known.

Sequences were obtained from blood. The TCR comes from a girl between 2 and 10 years old with multiple sclerosis. The rearrangement links TRBV5-5 to TRBJ2-1, with 7 bases fitting TRBD1. CDR3 in DNA: TGTGCCAGCAGCTTAGGCTATCGACAGGGCTATGAGCAGTTCTTC. This encodes CASSLGYRQGYEQFF.